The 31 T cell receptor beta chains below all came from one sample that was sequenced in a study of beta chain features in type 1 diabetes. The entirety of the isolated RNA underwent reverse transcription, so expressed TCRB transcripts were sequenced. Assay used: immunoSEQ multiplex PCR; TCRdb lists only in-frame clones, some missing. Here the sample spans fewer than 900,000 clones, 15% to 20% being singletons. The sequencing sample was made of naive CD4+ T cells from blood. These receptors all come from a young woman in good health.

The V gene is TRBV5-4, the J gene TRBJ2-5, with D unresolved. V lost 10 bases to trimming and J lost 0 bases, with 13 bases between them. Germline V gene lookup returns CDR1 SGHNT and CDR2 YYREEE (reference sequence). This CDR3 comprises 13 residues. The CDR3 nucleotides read TGTGCCGGTTCAATAGGGTACCAAGAGACCCAGTACTTC. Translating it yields CAGSIGYQETQYF.

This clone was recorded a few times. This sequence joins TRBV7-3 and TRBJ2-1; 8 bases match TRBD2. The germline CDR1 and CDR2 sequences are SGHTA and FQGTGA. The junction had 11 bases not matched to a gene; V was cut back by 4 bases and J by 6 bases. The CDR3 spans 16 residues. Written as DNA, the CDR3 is TGTGCCAGCAGCTCCATAGCGGGGTCATTACCCAATGAGCAGTTCTTC. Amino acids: CASSSIAGSLPNEQFF.

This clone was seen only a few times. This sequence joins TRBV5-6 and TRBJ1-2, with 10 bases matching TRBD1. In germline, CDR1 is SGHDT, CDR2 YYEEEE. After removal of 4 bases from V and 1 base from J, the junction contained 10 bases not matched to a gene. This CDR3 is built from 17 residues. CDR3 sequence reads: CASSLPGTGAINYGYTF. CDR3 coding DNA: TGTGCCAGCAGCCTACCCGGGACAGGGGCGATTAACTATGGCTACACCTTC.

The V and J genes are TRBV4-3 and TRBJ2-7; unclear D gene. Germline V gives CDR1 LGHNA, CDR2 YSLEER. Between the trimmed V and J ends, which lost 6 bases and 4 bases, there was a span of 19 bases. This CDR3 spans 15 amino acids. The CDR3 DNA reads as TGCGCCAGCAGGCCAAGTATTCTGGTCGGTTACGAGCAGTACTTC. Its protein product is CASRPSILVGYEQYF.

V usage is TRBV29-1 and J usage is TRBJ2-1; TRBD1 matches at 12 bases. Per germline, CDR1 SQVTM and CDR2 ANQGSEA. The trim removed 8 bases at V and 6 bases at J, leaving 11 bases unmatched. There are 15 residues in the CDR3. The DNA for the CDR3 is TGCAGCAACCTTCGGGACAGGGGGCTTGGCAATGAGCAGTTCTTC. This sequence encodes CSNLRDRGLGNEQFF.

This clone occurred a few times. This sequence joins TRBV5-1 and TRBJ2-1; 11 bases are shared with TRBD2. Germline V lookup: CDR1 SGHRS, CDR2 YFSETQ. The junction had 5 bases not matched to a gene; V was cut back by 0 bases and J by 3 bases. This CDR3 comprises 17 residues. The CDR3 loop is CASSLVLAGDDYNEQFF. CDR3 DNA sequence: TGCGCCAGCAGCTTGGTACTAGCGGGAGACGACTACAATGAGCAGTTCTTC.

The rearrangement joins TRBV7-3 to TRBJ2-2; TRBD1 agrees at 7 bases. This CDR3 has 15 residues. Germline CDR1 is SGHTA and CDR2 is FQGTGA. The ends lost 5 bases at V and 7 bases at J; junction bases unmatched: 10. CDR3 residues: CASSPYPRQGGELFF. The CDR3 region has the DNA TGTGCCAGCAGCCCATATCCGAGACAGGGCGGGGAGCTGTTTTTT.

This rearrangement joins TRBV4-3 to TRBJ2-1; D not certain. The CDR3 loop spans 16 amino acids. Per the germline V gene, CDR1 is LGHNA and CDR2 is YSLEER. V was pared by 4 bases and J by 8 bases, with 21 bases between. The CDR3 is CASSPVGRVGLDEQFF. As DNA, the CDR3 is TGCGCCAGCAGCCCAGTCGGGCGCGTGGGCCTCGATGAGCAGTTCTTC.

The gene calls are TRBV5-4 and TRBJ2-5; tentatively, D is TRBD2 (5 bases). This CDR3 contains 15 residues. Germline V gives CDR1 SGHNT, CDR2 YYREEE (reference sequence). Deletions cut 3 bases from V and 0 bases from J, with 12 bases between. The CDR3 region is CASSSARLHQETQYF. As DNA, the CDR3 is TGTGCCAGCAGCTCCGCCCGACTACACCAAGAGACCCAGTACTTC. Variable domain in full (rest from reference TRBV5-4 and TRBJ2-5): ETGVTQSPTHLIKTRGQQVTLRCSSQSGHNTVSWYQQALGQGPQFIFQYYREEENGRGNFPPRFSGLQFPNYSSELNVNALELDDSALYLCASSSARLHQETQYFGPGTRLLVL.

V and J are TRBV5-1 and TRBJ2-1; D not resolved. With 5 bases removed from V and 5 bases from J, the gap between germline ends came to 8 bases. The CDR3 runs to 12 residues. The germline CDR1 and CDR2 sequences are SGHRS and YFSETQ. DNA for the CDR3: TGCGCCAGCAGTCTGGCGAACAATGAGCAGTTCTTC. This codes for CASSLANNEQFF.

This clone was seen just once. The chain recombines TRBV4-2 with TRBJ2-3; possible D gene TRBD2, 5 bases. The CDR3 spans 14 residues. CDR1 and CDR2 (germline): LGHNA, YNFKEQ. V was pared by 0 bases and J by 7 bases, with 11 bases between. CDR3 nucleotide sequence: TGTGCCAGCAGCCAAGAGAGACTATCTTATACGCAGTATTTT. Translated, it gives CASSQERLSYTQYF.

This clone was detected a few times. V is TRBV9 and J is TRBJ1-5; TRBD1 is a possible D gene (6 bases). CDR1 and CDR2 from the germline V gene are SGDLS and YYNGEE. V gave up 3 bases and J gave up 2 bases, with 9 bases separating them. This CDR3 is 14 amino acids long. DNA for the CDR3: TGTGCCAGCAGCGCAGGGGCGGGCAATCAGCCCCAGCATTTT. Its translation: CASSAGAGNQPQHF.

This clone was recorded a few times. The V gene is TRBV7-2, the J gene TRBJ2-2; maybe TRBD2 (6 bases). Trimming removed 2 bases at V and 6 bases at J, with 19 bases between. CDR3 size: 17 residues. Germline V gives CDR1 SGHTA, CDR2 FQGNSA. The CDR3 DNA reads TGTGCCAGCAGCTTAAGACGACGCTGGGAGGAGGCCGGGGAGCTGTTTTTT. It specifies CASSLRRRWEEAGELFF.

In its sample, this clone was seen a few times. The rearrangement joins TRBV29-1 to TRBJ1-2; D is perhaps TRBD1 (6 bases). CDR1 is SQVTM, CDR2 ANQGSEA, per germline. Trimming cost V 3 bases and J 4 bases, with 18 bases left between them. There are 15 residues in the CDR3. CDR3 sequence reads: CSVDLGGGRLYGYTF. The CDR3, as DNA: TGCAGCGTTGATTTGGGTGGGGGGCGTCTCTATGGCTACACCTTC.

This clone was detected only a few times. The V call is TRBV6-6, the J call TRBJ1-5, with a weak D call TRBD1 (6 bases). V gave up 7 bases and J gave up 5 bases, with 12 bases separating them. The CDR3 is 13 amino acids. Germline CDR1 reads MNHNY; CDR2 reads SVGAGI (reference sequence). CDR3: CASKNRADQPQHF. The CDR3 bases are TGTGCCAGCAAGAACAGGGCTGATCAGCCCCAGCATTTT.

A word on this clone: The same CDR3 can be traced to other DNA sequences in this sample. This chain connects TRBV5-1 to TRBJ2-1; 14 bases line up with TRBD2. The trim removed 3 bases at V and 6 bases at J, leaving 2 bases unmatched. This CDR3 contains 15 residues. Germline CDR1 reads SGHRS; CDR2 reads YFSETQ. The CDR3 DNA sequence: TGCGCCAGCAGCTCCGGGACTAGCGGGAGCAATGAGCAGTTCTTC. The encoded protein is CASSSGTSGSNEQFF.

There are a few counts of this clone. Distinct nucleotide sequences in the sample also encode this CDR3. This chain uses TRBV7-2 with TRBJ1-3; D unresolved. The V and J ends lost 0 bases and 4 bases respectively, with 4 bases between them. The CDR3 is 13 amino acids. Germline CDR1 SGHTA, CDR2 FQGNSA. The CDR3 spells CASSLASGNTIYF. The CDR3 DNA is TGTGCCAGCAGCTTAGCCTCAGGAAACACCATATATTTT.

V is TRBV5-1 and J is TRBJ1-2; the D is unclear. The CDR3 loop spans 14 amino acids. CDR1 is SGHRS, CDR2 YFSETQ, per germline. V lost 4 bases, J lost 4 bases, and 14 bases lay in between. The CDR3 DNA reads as TGCGCCAGCAGCCGGAACCGGGGAGGCTATGGCTACACCTTC. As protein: CASSRNRGGYGYTF.

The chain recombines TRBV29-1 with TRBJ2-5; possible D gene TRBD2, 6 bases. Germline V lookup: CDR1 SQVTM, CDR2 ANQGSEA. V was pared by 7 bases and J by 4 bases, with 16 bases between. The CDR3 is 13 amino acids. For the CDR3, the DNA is TGCAGCGCAAGACGGGGAGGAGGAGAGACCCAGTACTTC. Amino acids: CSARRGGGETQYF.

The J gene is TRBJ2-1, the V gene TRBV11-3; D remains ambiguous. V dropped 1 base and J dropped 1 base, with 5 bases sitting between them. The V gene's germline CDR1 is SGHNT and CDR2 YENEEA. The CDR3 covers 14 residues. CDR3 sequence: CASSLGSSYNEQFF. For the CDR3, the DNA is TGTGCCAGCAGCTTAGGGAGTTCCTACAATGAGCAGTTCTTC. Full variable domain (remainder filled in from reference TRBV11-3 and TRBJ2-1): EAGVVQSPRYKIIEKKQPVAFWCNPISGHNTLYWYLQNLGQGPELLIRYENEEAVDDSQLPKDRFSAERLKGVDSTLKIQPAELGDSAVYLCASSLGSSYNEQFFGPGTRLTVL.

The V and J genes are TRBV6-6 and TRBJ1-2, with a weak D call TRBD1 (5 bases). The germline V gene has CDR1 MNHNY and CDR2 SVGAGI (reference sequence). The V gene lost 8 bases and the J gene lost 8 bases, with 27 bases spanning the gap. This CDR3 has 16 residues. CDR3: CASRLWDGARMGGYTF. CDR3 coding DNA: TGTGCCAGCCGCCTGTGGGACGGAGCTCGGATGGGGGGCTACACCTTC.

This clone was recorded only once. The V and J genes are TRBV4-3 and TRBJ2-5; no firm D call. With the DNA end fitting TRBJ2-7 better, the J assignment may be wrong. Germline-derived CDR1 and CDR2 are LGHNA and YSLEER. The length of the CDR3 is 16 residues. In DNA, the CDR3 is TGCGCCAGCAGCCAAGACACGTCGGGTCTAGCCTACGAGCAGTACTTC. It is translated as CASSQDTSGLAYEQYF.

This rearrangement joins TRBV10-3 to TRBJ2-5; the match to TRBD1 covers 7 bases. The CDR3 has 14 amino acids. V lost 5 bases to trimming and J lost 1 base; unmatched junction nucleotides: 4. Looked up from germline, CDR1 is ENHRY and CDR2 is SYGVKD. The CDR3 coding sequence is TGTGCCATCAGTTATAGGACAGGCCAAGAGACCCAGTACTTC. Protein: CAISYRTGQETQYF.

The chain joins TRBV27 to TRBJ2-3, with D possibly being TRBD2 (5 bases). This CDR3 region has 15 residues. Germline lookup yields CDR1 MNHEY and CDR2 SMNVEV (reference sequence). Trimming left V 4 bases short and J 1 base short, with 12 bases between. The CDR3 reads CASSSRRRGTDTQYF. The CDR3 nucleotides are TGTGCCAGCAGTTCACGGAGGCGGGGCACAGATACGCAGTATTTT.

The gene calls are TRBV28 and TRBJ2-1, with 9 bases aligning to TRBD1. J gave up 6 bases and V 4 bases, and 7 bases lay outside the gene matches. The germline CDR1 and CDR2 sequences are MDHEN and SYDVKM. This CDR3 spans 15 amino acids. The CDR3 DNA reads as TGTGCCAGCAGTTCAGACAGGGGGTGGTTCAATGAGCAGTTCTTC. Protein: CASSSDRGWFNEQFF. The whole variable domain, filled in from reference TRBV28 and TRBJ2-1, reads DVKVTQSSRYLVKRTGEKVFLECVQDMDHENMFWYRQDPGLGLRLIYFSYDVKMKEKGDIPEGYSVSREKKERFSLILESASTNQTSMYLCASSSDRGWFNEQFFGPGTRLTVL.

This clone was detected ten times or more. The CDR3, as DNA: TGTGCCTCCGTAGCGGGAGCGGACTACGAGCAGTACTTC. Translation: CASVAGADYEQYF. V is TRBV10-3 and J is TRBJ2-7; TRBD2 matches 9 bases. With 11 bases clipped from V and 3 bases from J, the junction kept 8 bases outside the gene matches. From germline, CDR1 is ENHRY and CDR2 SYGVKD. The length of the CDR3 is 13 residues.

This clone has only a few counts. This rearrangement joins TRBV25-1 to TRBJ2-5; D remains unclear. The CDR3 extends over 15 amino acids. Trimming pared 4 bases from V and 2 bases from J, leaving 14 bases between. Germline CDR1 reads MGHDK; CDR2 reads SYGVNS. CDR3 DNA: TGTGCCAGCAGTGTTTTCGACGGAGTACAAGAGACCCAGTACTTC. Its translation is CASSVFDGVQETQYF.

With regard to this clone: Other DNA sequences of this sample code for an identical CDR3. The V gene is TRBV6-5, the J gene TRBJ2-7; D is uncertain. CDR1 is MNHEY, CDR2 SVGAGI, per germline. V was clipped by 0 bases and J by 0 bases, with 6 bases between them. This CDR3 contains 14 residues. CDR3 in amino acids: CASSYSASSYEQYF. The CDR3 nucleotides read TGTGCCAGCAGTTACTCAGCTAGCTCCTACGAGCAGTACTTC.

This chain's CDR3 is CASGPGWNEQFF. CDR3 DNA sequence: TGTGCTAGTGGTCCCGGCTGGAATGAGCAGTTCTTC. The gene calls are TRBV12-5 and TRBJ2-1, with no clear D. CDR1 is LGHNT, CDR2 FRNRAP, per germline. The V and J ends lost 5 bases and 7 bases respectively, with 9 bases between them. The CDR3 runs to 12 residues.

The CDR3 nucleotides are TGTGCCAGCAGGACACAATGGGGGGAGACCCAGTACTTC. Its protein product is CASRTQWGETQYF. The rearrangement joins TRBV11-1 to TRBJ2-5; D may match TRBD1 or TRBD2 (5 bases each). CDR1 is SGHAT and CDR2 is FQDESV in the germline V gene (reference sequence). The V gene lost 6 bases and the J gene lost 5 bases, with 13 bases spanning the gap. The length of the CDR3 is 13 residues.

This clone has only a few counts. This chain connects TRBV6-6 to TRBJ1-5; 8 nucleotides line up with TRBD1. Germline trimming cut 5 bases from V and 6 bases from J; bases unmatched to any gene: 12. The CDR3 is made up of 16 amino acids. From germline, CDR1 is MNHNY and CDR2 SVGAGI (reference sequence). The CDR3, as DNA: TGTGCCAGCAGTACTCGATGGACAGGGCAGGGTCAGCCCCAGCATTTT. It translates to CASSTRWTGQGQPQHF.